This TCR beta chain is drawn from a study of tumor-infiltrating lymphocytes in primary liver carcinoma. With respect to this clonotype: A clone one base away is much larger, so this may be a read error.

From 500 to 600 ng of total RNA, TCR beta-specific cDNA was reverse-transcribed using a constant-region primer. Three nested multiplex PCR rounds of slightly modified ARM-PCR generated TCR beta libraries. One entry per CDR3 protein, called by TCRdb with MiXCR from the multiplex PCR reads. The table shows about 30,000 distinct CDR3 sequences, with approximately 71% occurring only once. Without any cell sorting, roughly 18-30 mg of bulk tissue yielded co-extracted RNA and DNA. Sequencing used liver tumor tissue from sampling region 3. Regarding subset: tumor region T3, left-lateral pole. The sequence derives from a woman aged 25 to 39 with primary liver carcinoma and hepatitis B virus infection.

CDR3 nucleotides: TGTGCCAGCAGTTTCTGGGGCGGTAACATCGGGGAGCTGTTTTTT. It translates to CASSFWGGNIGELFF. The V and J genes are TRBV12-3 or TRBV12-4 and TRBJ2-2; D perhaps matches TRBD1 (5 bases). This CDR3 has 15 residues.